This T cell receptor beta chain is drawn from a study of response to subunit inactivated influenza vaccine. Study findings and constraints: Each seasonal flu vaccination may recruit only limited new T cells, authors suggested.

Losses at the gene ends were 3 bases for V and 3 bases for J; bases not matched to a gene: 2. The CDR3 runs 14 residues. TCRdb recomputed calls from the RT-PCR reads with MiXCR, one row per CDR3 protein. The sample lists about 520,000 distinct CDR3 sequences, roughly 27% seen once, with over 1.5% in the top ten. As concerns this clonotype: Its antigen remains unknown.

The sequence derives from a man aged 50 or older who received an inactivated influenza vaccine. The V call is TRBV12-3 or TRBV12-4, the J call TRBJ1-5; 7 bases are a match to TRBD1. The sample in question was CD4+ T cells sorted from PBMCs, obtained more than 4 days after vaccination. The CDR3 nucleotides are TGTGCCAGCAGTTTGACAGGGCCCAATCAGCCCCAGCATTTT. Amino acid sequence: CASSLTGPNQPQHF.